This record looks at one T cell receptor (beta chain) sequence and its context. It may be a read error: a sequence one base away is much more abundant. This entry belongs to a study of shared clonotypes between healthy human individuals. Produced via immunoSEQ multiplex PCR; TCRdb's table is partial and in-frame only. The table shows over 400,000 clones, with 81% occurring only once. Germline CDR1 is SGHVS and CDR2 is FNYEAQ. This CDR3 comprises 18 residues. The sequenced sample consisted of PBMCs. The chain has TRBV7-6 and TRBJ2-5; 13 positions agree with TRBD2. The source is a woman aged 35 to 49 in good health. Some clones in this sample may be carry-over from other donors' samples. The DNA of the CDR3 is TGTGCCAGCAGCTTAGCGCGGACTAGCGGGAGTGCCCAAGAGACCCAGCACTTC. It translates to CASSLARTSGSAQETQHF. Together with reference TRBV7-6 and TRBJ2-5, the CDR3 gives the full variable domain: GAGVSQSPRYKVTKRGQDVALRCDPISGHVSLYWYRQALGQGPEFLTYFNYEAQQDKSGLPNDRFSAERPEGSISTLTIQRTEQRDSAMYRCASSLARTSGSAQETQHFGPGTRLLVL.